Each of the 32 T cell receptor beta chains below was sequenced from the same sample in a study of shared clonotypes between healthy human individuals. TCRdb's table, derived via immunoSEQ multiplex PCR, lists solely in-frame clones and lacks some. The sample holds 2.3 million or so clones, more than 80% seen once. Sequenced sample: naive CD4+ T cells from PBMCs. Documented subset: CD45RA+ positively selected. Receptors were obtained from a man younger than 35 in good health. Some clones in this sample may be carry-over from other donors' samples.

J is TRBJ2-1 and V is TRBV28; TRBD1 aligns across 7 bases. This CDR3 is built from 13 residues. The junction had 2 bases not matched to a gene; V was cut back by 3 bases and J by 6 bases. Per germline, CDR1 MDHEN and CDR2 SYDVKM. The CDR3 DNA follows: TGTGCCAGCAGTTTGCCAGGGGGCAATGAGCAGTTCTTC. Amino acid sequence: CASSLPGGNEQFF.

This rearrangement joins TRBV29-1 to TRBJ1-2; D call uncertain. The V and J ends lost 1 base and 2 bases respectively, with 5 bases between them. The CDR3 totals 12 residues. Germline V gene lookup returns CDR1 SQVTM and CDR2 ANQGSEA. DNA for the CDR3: TGCAGCGTTGAAGGGGTAAACTATGGCTACACCTTC. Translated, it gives CSVEGVNYGYTF.

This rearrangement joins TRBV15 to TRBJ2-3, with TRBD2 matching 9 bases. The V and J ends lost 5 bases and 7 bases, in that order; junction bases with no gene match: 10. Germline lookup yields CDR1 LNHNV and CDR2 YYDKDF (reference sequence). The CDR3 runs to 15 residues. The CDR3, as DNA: TGTGCCACCAGCTCCCCCCCTAGCGGGACGTATACGCAGTATTTT. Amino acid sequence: CATSSPPSGTYTQYF.

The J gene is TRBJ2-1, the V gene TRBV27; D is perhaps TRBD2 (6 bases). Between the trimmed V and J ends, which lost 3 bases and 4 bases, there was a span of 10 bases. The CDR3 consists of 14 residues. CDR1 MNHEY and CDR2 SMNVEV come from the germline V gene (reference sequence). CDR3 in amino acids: CASSLAGYYNEQFF. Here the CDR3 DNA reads TGTGCCAGCAGTTTGGCGGGGTATTACAATGAGCAGTTCTTC.

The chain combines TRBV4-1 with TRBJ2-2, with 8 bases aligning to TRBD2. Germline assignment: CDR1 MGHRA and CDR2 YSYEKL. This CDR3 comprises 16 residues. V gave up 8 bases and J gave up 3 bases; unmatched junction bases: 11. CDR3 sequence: CASGPSSGIHTGELFF. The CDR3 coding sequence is TGCGCCAGCGGACCAAGTAGCGGGATCCACACCGGGGAGCTGTTTTTT.

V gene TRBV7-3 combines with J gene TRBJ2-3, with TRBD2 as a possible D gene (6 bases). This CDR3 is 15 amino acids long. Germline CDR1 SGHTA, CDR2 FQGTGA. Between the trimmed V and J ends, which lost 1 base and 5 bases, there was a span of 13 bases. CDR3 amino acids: CASSLMGGAGDTQYF. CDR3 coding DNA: TGTGCCAGCAGCTTAATGGGCGGGGCTGGAGATACGCAGTATTTT.

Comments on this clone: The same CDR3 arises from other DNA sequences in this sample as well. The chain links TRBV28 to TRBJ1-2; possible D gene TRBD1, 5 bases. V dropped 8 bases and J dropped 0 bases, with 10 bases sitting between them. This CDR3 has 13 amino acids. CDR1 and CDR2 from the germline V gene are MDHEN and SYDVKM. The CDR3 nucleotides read TGTGCCAGCCGGAGGGACTCTAACTATGGCTACACCTTC. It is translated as CASRRDSNYGYTF.

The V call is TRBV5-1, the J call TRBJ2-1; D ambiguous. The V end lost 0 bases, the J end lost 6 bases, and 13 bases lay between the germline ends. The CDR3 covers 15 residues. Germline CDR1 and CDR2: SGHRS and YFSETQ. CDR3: CASSLEGLQPNEQFF. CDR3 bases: TGCGCCAGCAGCTTGGAAGGCCTCCAACCCAATGAGCAGTTCTTC.

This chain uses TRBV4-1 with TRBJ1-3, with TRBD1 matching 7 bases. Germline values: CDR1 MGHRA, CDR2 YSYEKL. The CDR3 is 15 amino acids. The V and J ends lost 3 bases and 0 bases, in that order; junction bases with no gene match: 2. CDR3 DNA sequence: TGCGCCAGCAGCCATACAGGGGTCTCTGGAAACACCATATATTTT. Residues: CASSHTGVSGNTIYF.

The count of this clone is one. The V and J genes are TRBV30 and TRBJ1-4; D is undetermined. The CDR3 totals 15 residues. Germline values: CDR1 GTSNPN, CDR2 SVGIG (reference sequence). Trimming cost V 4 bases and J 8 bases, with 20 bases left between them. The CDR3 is CAWTKGPERREKLFF. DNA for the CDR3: TGTGCCTGGACGAAAGGACCGGAGAGGAGAGAAAAACTGTTTTTT.

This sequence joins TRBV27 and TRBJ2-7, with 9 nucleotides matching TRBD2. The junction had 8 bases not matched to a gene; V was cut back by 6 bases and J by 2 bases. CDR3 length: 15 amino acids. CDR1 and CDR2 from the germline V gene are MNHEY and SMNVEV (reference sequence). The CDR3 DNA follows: TGTGCCAGCAGCCGACTAGCGGACTTTCCCTACGAGCAGTACTTC. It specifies CASSRLADFPYEQYF.

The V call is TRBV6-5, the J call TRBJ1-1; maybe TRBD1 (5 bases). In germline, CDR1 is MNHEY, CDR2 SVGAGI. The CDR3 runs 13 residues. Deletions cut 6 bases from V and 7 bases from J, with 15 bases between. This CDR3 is CASRDGGDLEAFF. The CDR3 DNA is TGTGCCAGCAGAGATGGTGGGGACCTTGAAGCTTTCTTT.

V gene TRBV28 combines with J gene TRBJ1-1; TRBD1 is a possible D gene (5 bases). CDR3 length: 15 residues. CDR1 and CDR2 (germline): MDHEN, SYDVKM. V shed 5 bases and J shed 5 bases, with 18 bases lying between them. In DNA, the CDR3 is TGTGCCAGCAGTCCCCCGAACAGGCCGGGGACTGAAGCTTTCTTT. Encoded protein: CASSPPNRPGTEAFF.

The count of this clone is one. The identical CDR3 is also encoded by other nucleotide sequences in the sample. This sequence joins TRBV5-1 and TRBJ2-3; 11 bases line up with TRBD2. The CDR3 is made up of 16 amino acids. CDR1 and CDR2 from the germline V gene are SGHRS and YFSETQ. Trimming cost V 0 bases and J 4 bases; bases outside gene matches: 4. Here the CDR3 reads CASSLALAGGPDTQYF. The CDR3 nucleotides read TGCGCCAGCAGCTTGGCGCTAGCGGGAGGCCCAGATACGCAGTATTTT.

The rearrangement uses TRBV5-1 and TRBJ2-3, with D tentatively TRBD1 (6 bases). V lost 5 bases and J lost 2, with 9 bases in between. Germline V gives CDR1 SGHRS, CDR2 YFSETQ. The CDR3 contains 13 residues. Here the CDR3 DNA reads TGCGCCAGCAGTAGGACAGCCACAGATACGCAGTATTTT. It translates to CASSRTATDTQYF.

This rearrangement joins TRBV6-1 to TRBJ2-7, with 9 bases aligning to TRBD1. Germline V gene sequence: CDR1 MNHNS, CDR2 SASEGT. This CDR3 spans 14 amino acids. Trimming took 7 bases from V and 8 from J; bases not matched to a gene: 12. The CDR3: CASTTGTGINQQYF. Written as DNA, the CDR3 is TGTGCCAGCACGACCGGGACAGGGATTAACCAGCAGTACTTC.

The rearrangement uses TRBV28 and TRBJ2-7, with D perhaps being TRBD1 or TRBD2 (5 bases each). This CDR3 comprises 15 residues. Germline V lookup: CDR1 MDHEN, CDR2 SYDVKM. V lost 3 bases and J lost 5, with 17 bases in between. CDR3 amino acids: CASSLRAGMIHEQYF. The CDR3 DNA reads TGTGCCAGCAGTTTGAGGGCAGGGATGATCCACGAGCAGTACTTC.

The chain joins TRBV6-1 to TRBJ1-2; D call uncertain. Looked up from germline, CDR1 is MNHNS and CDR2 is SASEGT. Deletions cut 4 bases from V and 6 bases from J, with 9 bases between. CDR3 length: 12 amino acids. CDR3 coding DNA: TGTGCCAGCAGTGTGGGGATCGATGGCTACACCTTC. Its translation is CASSVGIDGYTF.

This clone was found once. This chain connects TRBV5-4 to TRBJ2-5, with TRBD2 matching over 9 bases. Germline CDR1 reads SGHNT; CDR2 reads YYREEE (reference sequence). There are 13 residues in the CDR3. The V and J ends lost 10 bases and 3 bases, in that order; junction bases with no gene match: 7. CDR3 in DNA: TGTGCCGCTCACAGGACTAGCGAAGAGACCCAGTACTTC. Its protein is CAAHRTSEETQYF.

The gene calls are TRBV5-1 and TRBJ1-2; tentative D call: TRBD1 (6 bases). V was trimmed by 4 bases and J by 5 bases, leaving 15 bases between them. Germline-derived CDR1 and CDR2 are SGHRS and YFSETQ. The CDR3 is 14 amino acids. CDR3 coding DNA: TGCGCCAGCAGCCTGACAGGCATGGCTTATGGCTACACCTTC. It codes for CASSLTGMAYGYTF.

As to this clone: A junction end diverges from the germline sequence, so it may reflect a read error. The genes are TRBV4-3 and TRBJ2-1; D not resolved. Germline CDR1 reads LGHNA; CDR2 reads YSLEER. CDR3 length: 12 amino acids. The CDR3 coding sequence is TGCGCCAGCAGCCAAGATCGAGGCAGCTGGGTCTTC. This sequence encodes CASSQDRGSWVF.

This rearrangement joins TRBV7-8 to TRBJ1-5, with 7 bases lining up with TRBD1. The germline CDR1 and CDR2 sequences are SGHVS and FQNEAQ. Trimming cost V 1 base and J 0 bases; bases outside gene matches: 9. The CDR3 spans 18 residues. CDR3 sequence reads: CASSLDRTGFYSNQPQHF. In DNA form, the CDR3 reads TGTGCCAGCAGCTTAGATAGGACAGGCTTTTATAGCAATCAGCCCCAGCATTTT. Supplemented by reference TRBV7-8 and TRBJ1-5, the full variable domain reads GAGVSQSPRYKVAKRGQDVALRCDPISGHVSLFWYQQALGQGPEFLTYFQNEAQLDKSGLPSDRFFAERPEGSVSTLKIQRTQQEDSAVYLCASSLDRTGFYSNQPQHFGDGTRLSIL.

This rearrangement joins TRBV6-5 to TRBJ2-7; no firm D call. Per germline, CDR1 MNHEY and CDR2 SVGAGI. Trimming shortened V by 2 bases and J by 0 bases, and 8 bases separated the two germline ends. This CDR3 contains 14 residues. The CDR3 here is CASSYDASSYEQYF. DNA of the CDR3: TGTGCCAGCAGTTACGACGCCTCCTCCTACGAGCAGTACTTC.

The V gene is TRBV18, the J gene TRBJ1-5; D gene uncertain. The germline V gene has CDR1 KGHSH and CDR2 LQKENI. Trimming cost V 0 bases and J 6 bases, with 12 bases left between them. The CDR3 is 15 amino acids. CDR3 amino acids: CASSPPGLQGQPQHF. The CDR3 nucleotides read TGTGCCAGCTCACCACCGGGATTGCAAGGTCAGCCCCAGCATTTT.

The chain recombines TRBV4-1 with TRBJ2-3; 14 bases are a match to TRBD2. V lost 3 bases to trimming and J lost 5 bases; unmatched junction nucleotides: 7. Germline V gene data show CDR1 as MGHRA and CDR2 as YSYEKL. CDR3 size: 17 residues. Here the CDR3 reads CASSQPTSGRAIDTQYF. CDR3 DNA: TGCGCCAGCAGCCAGCCGACTAGCGGGAGGGCCATAGATACGCAGTATTTT.

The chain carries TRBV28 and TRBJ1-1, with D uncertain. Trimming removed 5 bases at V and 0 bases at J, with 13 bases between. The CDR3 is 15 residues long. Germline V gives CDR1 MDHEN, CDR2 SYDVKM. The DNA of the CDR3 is TGTGCCAGCAGTCCCACGGGTGCCATGAACACTGAAGCTTTCTTT. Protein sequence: CASSPTGAMNTEAFF. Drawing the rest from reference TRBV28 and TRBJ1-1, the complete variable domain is DVKVTQSSRYLVKRTGEKVFLECVQDMDHENMFWYRQDPGLGLRLIYFSYDVKMKEKGDIPEGYSVSREKKERFSLILESASTNQTSMYLCASSPTGAMNTEAFFGQGTRLTVV.

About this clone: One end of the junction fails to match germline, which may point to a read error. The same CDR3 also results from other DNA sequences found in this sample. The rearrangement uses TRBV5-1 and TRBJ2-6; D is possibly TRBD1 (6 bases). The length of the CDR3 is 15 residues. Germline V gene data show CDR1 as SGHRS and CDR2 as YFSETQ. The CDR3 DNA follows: TGCGCCAGCAGTTTGGACAGTTCTGGGGCCAACGTCCTGACTTTC. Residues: CASSLDSSGANVLTF.

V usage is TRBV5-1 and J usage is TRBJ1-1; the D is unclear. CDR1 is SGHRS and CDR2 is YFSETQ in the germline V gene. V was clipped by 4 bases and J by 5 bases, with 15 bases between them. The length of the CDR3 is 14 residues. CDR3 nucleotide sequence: TGCGCCAGCAGCACGGGCAGCGTGGGGACTGAAGCTTTCTTT. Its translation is CASSTGSVGTEAFF.

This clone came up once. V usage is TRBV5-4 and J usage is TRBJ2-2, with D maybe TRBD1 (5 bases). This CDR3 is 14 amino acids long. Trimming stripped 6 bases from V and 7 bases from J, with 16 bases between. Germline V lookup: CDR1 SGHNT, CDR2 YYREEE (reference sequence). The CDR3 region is CASTRDPGIGELFF. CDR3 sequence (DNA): TGTGCCAGCACCCGCGACCCAGGGATCGGGGAGCTGTTTTTT.

CDR3 nucleotides: TGCGCCAGCAGCTTGGGAGGGTTACTAAATGAGCAGTTCTTC. As protein: CASSLGGLLNEQFF. This chain connects TRBV5-1 to TRBJ2-1; possible D gene TRBD2, 5 bases. The CDR3 is 14 amino acids. In germline, CDR1 is SGHRS, CDR2 YFSETQ. Trimming cost V 0 bases and J 7 bases, with 11 bases left between them.

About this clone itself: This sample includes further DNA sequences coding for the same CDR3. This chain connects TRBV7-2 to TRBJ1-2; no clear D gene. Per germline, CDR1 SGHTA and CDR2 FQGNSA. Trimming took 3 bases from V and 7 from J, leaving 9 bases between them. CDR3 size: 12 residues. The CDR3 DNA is TGTGCCAGCAGCTTGGCCCTGGGTGGCTACACCTTC. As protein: CASSLALGGYTF.

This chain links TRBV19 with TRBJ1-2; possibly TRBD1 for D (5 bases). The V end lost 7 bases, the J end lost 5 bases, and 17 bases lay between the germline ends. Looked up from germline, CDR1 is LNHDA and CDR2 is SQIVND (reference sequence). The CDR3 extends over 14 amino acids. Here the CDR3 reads CASTARDGVYGYTF. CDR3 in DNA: TGTGCCAGTACCGCTCGGGACGGCGTATATGGCTACACCTTC.